This T cell receptor (beta chain) is from a study of blood T cell repertoires in COVID-19 (dated by TCRdb to 2020 to 2022). Background for the entire study: The collaborator samples originated in the United States, Italy and Spain and spanned the acute and convalescent phases of COVID-19. The repertoires were made available in a free public database intended to serve as a resource for research on the immune response to SARS-CoV-2. Samples were obtained from the ongoing ImmuneRACE study (first 160 participants) and from 950 to 1,500 subjects provided by 6 global collaborators. Nearly every sample came with metadata listing a de-identified subject ID, COVID-19 status, age in years and sex. The dataset comprised deeply sampled blood TCRbeta repertoires from subjects exposed to, actively infected with, or recovered from COVID-19. The prospective study material was composed of cDNA or gDNA derived from T cells, B-cell-depleted T cells, or PBMCs. Where available, HLA class I and class II types were obtained from metadata supplied by the sample provider rather than from assay-based typing. On the study overall, not on this receptor specifically: The quantity of clinical and demographic metadata differed by source and by participant and was supplied without curation.

Collaborating institutions collected whole blood in K2EDTA tubes following their own protocols. For TCRbeta analysis, collaborators shipped samples in one of three forms: frozen whole blood, isolated PBMCs, or DNA extracted from either of those sample types. This clone was seen only a few times. The specificity of this receptor is unknown. Base qualities are not at hand, and no much larger clone is one base apart. From the cysteine through the phenylalanine, the CDR3 covers 17 amino acids. The sequence is cut down to CDR3 DNA, 51 bases in frame from base 1. The immunoSEQ Assay, a bias-controlled multiplex PCR, was used to amplify TCRbeta CDR3 regions from genomic DNA. On the study's bioinformatics: The number of nucleated cells in each sample was estimated by amplification of reference gene primers within the assay. To quantify the absolute abundance of each unique TCRbeta CDR3 rearrangement, sequence reads were collapsed and filtered. Productive Simpson clonality was computed per sample as the square root of Simpson's diversity index over productive rearrangements. What TCRdb holds here is the immuneACCESS table cut down to in-frame rearrangements. Part of the clones is not present; checked against another copy, under half of the missing clones reflect an unresolved V gene, and the others are unexplained. Clone size and the V and J calls come from that table; the DNA yielded D and trimming. The sample yields 95,000 to 150,000 clones; approximately 71% were counted once. About 2.2% of the sample is held by the ten biggest clonotypes.

The sequence came from a woman in her sixties or seventies with acute or convalescent COVID-19. The rearrangement combines TRBV21-1 with TRBJ1-3; TRBD1 is the table's D call and was not checked against the DNA. TRBV21-1 is given as a pseudogene. The sample was peripheral blood. This receptor carries the CDR3 CASSRGVAGGPGNTIYF. The DNA sequence is as follows: TGTGCCAGCAGCAGAGGAGTGGCAGGGGGGCCTGGAAACACCATATATTTT.